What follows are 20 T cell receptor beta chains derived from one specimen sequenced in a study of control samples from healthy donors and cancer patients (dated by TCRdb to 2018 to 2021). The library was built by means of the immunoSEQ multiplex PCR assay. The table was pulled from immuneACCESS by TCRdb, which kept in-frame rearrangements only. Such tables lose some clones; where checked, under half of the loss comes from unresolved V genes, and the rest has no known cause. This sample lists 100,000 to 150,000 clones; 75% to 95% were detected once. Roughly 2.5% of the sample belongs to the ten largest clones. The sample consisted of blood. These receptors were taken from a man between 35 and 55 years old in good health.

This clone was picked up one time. CDR3 residues: CASSLDRVLSNQPQHF. The CDR3 nucleotides are TGTGCCAGCAGCTTGGACAGGGTCCTGAGCAATCAGCCCCAGCATTTT. This rearrangement joins TRBV7-8 to TRBJ1-5; 8 positions match TRBD1. Germline V gene sequence: CDR1 SGHVS, CDR2 FQNEAQ. The ends lost 3 bases at V and 1 base at J; junction bases unmatched: 5. The CDR3 contains 16 residues.

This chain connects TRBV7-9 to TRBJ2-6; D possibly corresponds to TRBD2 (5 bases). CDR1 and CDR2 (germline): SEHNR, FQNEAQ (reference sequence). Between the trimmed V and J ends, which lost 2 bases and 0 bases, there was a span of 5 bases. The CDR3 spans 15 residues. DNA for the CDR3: TGTGCCAGCAGCTTAAGCGGCTCTGGGGCCAACGTCCTGACTTTC. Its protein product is CASSLSGSGANVLTF.

The CDR3: CATSESSGGVGTGELFF. The CDR3 DNA reads as TGTGCCACCAGTGAATCTAGCGGGGGGGTAGGCACCGGGGAGCTGTTTTTT. The chain employs TRBV24-1 and TRBJ2-2; 12 bases are shared with TRBD2. J gave up 4 bases and V 4 bases, and 6 bases lay outside the gene matches. The CDR3 is made up of 17 amino acids. The germline V gene encodes CDR1 KGHDR and CDR2 SFDVKD.

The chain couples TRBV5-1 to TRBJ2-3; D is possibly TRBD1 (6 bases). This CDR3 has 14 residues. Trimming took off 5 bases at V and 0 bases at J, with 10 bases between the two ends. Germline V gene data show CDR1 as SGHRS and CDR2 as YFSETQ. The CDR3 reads CASSPQGSTDTQYF. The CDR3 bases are TGCGCCAGCAGTCCGCAGGGGAGCACAGATACGCAGTATTTT.

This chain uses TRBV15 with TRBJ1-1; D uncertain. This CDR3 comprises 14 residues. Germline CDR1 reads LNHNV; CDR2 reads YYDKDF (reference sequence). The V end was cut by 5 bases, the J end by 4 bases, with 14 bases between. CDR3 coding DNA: TGTGCCACCAGCCCCAGGAAGGATACCACTGAAGCTTTCTTT. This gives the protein CATSPRKDTTEAFF.

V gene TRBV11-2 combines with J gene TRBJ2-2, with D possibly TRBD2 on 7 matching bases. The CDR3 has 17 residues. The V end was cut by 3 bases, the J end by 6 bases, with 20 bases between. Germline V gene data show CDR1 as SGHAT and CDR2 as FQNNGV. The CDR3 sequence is CASSFPHGGAGAGELFF. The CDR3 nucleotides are TGTGCCAGCAGCTTCCCTCATGGGGGGGCTGGAGCCGGGGAGCTGTTTTTT.

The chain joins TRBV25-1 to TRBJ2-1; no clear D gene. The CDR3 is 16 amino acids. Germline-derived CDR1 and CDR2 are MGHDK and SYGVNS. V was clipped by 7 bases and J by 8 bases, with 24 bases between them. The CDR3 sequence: CASMGFGSIGTDEQFF. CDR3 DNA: TGTGCCAGCATGGGGTTCGGGTCAATAGGAACCGATGAGCAGTTCTTC.

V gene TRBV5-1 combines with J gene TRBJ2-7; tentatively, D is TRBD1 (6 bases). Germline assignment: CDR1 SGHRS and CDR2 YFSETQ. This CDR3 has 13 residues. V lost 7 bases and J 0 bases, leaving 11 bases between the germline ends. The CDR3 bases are TGCGCCAGCCGACAGGCGATCTCCTACGAGCAGTACTTC. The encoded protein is CASRQAISYEQYF. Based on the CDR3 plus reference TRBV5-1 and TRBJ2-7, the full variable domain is KAGVTQTPRYLIKTRGQQVTLSCSPISGHRSVSWYQQTPGQGLQFLFEYFSETQRNKGNFPGRFSGRQFSNSRSEMNVSTLELGDSALYLCASRQAISYEQYFGPGTRLTVT.

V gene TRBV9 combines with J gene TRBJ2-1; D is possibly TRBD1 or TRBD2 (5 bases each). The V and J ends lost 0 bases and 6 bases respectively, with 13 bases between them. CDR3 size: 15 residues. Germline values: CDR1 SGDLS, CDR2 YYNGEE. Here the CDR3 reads CASSVAGRTPNEQFF. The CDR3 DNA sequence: TGTGCCAGCAGCGTAGCGGGGCGCACCCCCAATGAGCAGTTCTTC.

The CDR3 DNA follows: TGTGCCAGCAGCTTAGGCCGTTACAATGAGCAGTTCTTC. As protein: CASSLGRYNEQFF. V gene TRBV11-2 combines with J gene TRBJ2-1; D is uncertain. Deletions cut 1 base from V and 4 bases from J, with 5 bases between. The CDR3 consists of 13 residues. Germline loops: CDR1 SGHAT, CDR2 FQNNGV. Full variable domain (missing parts from reference TRBV11-2 and TRBJ2-1): EAGVAQSPRYKIIEKRQSVAFWCNPISGHATLYWYQQILGQGPKLLIQFQNNGVVDDSQLPKDRFSAERLKGVDSTLKIQPAKLEDSAVYLCASSLGRYNEQFFGPGTRLTVL.

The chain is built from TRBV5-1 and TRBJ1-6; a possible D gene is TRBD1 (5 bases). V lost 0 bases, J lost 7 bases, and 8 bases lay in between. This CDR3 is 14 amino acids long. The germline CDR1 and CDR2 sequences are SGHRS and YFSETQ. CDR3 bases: TGCGCCAGCAGCTTGGGGGGGATGAATTCACCCCTCCACTTT. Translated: CASSLGGMNSPLHF.

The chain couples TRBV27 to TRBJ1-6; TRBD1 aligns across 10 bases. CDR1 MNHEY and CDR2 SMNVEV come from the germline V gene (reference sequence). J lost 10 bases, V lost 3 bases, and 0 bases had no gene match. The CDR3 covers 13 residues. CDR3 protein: CASSLGQGSPLHF. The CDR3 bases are TGTGCCAGCAGTTTGGGACAGGGGTCACCCCTCCACTTT.

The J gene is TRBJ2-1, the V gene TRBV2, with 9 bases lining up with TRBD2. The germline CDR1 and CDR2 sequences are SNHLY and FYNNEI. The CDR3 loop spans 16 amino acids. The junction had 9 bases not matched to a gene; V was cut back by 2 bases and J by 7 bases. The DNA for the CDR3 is TGTGCCAGCAGTGAATACGCGGGGGGGCTTGATAATGAGCAGTTCTTC. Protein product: CASSEYAGGLDNEQFF.

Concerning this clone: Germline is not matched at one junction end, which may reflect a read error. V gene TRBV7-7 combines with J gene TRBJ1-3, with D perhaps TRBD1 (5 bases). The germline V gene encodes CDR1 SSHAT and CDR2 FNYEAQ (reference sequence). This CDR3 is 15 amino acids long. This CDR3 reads CASSLGPGGGNTIYF. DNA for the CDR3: TGTGCTAGCAGCTTAGGTCCGGGGGGAGGAAACACCATATATTTT.

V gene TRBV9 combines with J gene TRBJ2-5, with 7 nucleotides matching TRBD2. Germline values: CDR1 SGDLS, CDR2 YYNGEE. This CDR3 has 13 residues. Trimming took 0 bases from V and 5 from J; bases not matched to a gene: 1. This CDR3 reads CASSVASGETQYF. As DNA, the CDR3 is TGTGCCAGCAGCGTAGCTAGCGGTGAGACCCAGTACTTC.

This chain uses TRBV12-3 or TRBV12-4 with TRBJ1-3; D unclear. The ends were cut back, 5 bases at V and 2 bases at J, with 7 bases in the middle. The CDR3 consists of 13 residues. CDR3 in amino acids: CASSPLTGNTIYF. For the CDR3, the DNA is TGTGCCAGCAGTCCCCTTACTGGAAACACCATATATTTT.

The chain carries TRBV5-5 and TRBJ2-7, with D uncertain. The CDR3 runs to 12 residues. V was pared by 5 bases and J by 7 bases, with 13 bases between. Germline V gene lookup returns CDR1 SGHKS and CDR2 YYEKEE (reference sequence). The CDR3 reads CASSLLGDEQYF. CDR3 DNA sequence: TGTGCCAGCAGTCTTCTTGGGGATGAGCAGTACTTC.

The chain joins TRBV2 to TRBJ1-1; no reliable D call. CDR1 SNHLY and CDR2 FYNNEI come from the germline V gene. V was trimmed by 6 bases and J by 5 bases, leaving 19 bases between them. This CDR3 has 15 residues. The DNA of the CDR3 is TGTGCCAGCAGATCGGCCCCTGGGAGTAGGACTGAAGCTTTCTTT. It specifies CASRSAPGSRTEAFF. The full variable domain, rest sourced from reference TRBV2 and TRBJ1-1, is EPEVTQTPSHQVTQMGQEVILRCVPISNHLYFYWYRQILGQKVEFLVSFYNNEISEKSEIFDDQFSVERPDGSNFTLKIRSTKLEDSAMYFCASRSAPGSRTEAFFGQGTRLTVV.

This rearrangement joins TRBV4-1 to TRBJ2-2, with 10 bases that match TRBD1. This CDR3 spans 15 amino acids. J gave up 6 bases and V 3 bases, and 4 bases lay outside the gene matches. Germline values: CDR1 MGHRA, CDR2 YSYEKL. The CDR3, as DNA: TGCGCCAGCAGCCATCCGGACAGGGGGTCCGGGGAGCTGTTTTTT. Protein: CASSHPDRGSGELFF.

Written as DNA, the CDR3 is TGTGCCAGTAGCCAGGACAGGCCCTACTCTGGAAACACCATATATTTT. It translates to CASSQDRPYSGNTIYF. This chain uses TRBV19 with TRBJ1-3, with 7 bases fitting TRBD1. V was clipped by 6 bases and J by 0 bases; unmatched bases: 8. This CDR3 spans 16 amino acids. Germline CDR1 reads LNHDA; CDR2 reads SQIVND (reference sequence).